This entry lists 7 T cell receptor beta chains sequenced from one sample in a study of stem cell transplantation in POMP-related autoinflammatory disease. Profiling relied on immunoSEQ multiplex PCR, and the TCRdb table lists in-frame clones only, not all of them. The sample includes roughly 70,000 clones, roughly 91% of them seen just once. The sample consisted of CD4+ T cells from PBMCs, taken after stem cell transplantation. Source of these receptors: a human patient with POMP-related autoinflammation and immune dysregulation (PRAID). Some of the T cells might come from the graft donor.

The rearrangement joins TRBV6-5 to TRBJ2-2, with D hard to call. V dropped 2 bases and J dropped 8 bases, with 6 bases sitting between them. The CDR3 spans 12 residues. The germline gives CDR1 MNHEY, CDR2 SVGAGI. The CDR3 DNA follows: TGTGCCAGCAGTTACAATCGGGGGGAGCTGTTTTTT. Translated, it gives CASSYNRGELFF.

This clone occurred a few times. This chain joins TRBV7-3 and TRBJ1-1; 7 bases fit TRBD1. This CDR3 comprises 13 residues. The trim removed 5 bases at V and 4 bases at J, leaving 4 bases unmatched. Germline V lookup: CDR1 SGHTA, CDR2 FQGTGA. CDR3 loop: CASSKDRSTEAFF. As DNA, the CDR3 is TGTGCCAGCAGCAAGGACAGGAGCACTGAAGCTTTCTTT.

The CDR3 sequence: CATSDENGSGANVLTF. The CDR3 coding sequence is TGTGCCACCAGTGACGAGAATGGCTCTGGGGCCAACGTCCTGACTTTC. The rearrangement uses TRBV24-1 and TRBJ2-6; D gene unclear. Trimming removed 4 bases from V and 0 bases from J, with 9 bases in between. This CDR3 has 16 residues. Germline CDR1 KGHDR, CDR2 SFDVKD.

V usage is TRBV19 and J usage is TRBJ2-7, with TRBD2 matching over 10 bases. Germline assignment: CDR1 LNHDA and CDR2 SQIVND (reference sequence). The CDR3 is 13 residues long. After removal of 8 bases from V and 6 bases from J, the junction contained 7 bases not matched to a gene. For the CDR3, the DNA is TGTGCCAGTCGAATAGCGGGAGGTGTCGAGCAGTACTTC. It is translated as CASRIAGGVEQYF.

V gene TRBV5-1 combines with J gene TRBJ1-4; no clear D gene. This CDR3 comprises 15 residues. V lost 2 bases and J 0 bases, leaving 8 bases between the germline ends. Germline V gene data show CDR1 as SGHRS and CDR2 as YFSETQ. CDR3 bases: TGCGCCAGCAGCTTTGGACGGGCAACTAATGAAAAACTGTTTTTT. Its translation: CASSFGRATNEKLFF.

The chain uses TRBV12-3 or TRBV12-4 and TRBJ2-6, with D hard to call. The CDR3 runs 13 residues. The V and J ends lost 6 bases and 4 bases respectively, with 7 bases between them. The CDR3 DNA follows: TGTGCCAGCAGCCCCCTCGGGGCCAACGTCCTGACTTTC. Translated: CASSPLGANVLTF.

Written as DNA, the CDR3 is TGTGCCAGCACCTCCACTCGAAAAGACACAGATACGCAGTATTTT. Encoded protein: CASTSTRKDTDTQYF. This chain links TRBV5-4 with TRBJ2-3, with D hard to call. Germline-derived CDR1 and CDR2 are SGHNT and YYREEE (reference sequence). There are 15 residues in the CDR3. Trimming stripped 6 bases from V and 2 bases from J, with 16 bases between. The whole variable domain, remainder taken from reference TRBV5-4 and TRBJ2-3, is ETGVTQSPTHLIKTRGQQVTLRCSSQSGHNTVSWYQQALGQGPQFIFQYYREEENGRGNFPPRFSGLQFPNYSSELNVNALELDDSALYLCASTSTRKDTDTQYFGPGTRLTVL.